The 4 T cell receptor beta chains presented below share a single source sample, sequenced in a study of cytomegalovirus exposure and HLA in healthy donors. The PCR contained 60 Vbeta and 13 Jbeta primers. The data were produced by immunoSEQ multiplex PCR, yet TCRdb's version contains in-frame clones alone and is incomplete. The sample has approximately 150,000 clones; more than 75% are singletons. Sequenced sample: PBMCs. Receptors originate from a man aged 30-40 years in good health and CMV-seropositive.

This sequence joins TRBV9 and TRBJ2-2, with 11 bases that match TRBD2. V dropped 4 bases and J dropped 6; count of bases not matched to a gene: 5. Germline V gene lookup returns CDR1 SGDLS and CDR2 YYNGEE. The CDR3 contains 15 residues. The CDR3 nucleotides are TGTGCCAGCAGCCCCCGACTAGCGGGATCCGGGGAGCTGTTTTTT. Protein sequence: CASSPRLAGSGELFF.

This chain links TRBV18 with TRBJ1-2; TRBD1 agrees at 10 bases. Unmatched junction bases numbered 5, after V lost 0 bases and J lost 4 bases. The CDR3 totals 16 residues. Germline-derived CDR1 and CDR2 are KGHSH and LQKENI. In nucleotides, the CDR3 is TGTGCCAGCTCACCACCCGGCGACAGGGGGCCCTATGGCTACACCTTC. Amino acid sequence: CASSPPGDRGPYGYTF. The complete variable domain, with remaining parts taken from reference TRBV18 and TRBJ1-2, reads NAGVMQNPRHLVRRRGQEARLRCSPMKGHSHVYWYRQLPEEGLKFMVYLQKENIIDESGMPKERFSAEFPKEGPSILRIQQVVRGDSAAYFCASSPPGDRGPYGYTFGSGTRLTVV.

The genes are TRBV30 and TRBJ1-5; 7 bases match TRBD1. CDR3 size: 15 residues. CDR1 and CDR2 (germline): GTSNPN, SVGIG (reference sequence). The trim removed 3 bases at V and 6 bases at J, leaving 11 bases unmatched. This chain's CDR3 is CAWSVTHRGGQPQHF. CDR3 sequence (DNA): TGTGCCTGGAGCGTAACTCACAGGGGCGGTCAGCCCCAGCATTTT.

The table lists this clone with a few counts. The genes are TRBV5-8 and TRBJ2-7; 10 bases agree with TRBD2. The trim removed 2 bases at V and 2 bases at J, leaving 1 base unmatched. This CDR3 is built from 14 residues. The germline CDR1 and CDR2 sequences are SGHTS and YDEGEE. The CDR3 protein is CASSFLAGAYEQYV. CDR3 nucleotides: TGTGCCAGCAGCTTCCTAGCGGGAGCCTACGAGCAGTACGTC.